The next 22 T cell receptor beta chains were all read from a single sample in a study of cytomegalovirus exposure and HLA in healthy donors. Primers: 60 Vbeta forward and 13 Jbeta reverse. Clones were read by immunoSEQ multiplex PCR, and TCRdb kept only the in-frame ones, dropping some. The sample consists of 150,000 to 200,000 clones, more than 65% of them appearing once. The specimen was PBMCs. These receptors all come from a man between 50 and 59 years old in good health and CMV-seropositive.

Points on this clone: At one end the junction does not follow the germline gene, possibly because of a read error. V usage is TRBV11-2 and J usage is TRBJ1-6, with unresolved D. The germline CDR1 and CDR2 sequences are SGHAT and FQNNGV. This CDR3 region has 14 residues. The CDR3 bases are TGTGCCGGCAGCTTAGGAGTAGTCAATTCACCCCTCCACTTT. Translated: CAGSLGVVNSPLHF.

The CDR3 loop reads CASSEADREFTYEQYF. The CDR3 nucleotides are TGTGCCAGCAGTGAAGCGGACAGGGAATTTACCTACGAGCAGTACTTC. V and J are TRBV6-1 and TRBJ2-7, with 8 bases fitting TRBD1. The CDR3 is 16 residues long. Per the germline V gene, CDR1 is MNHNS and CDR2 is SASEGT. V lost 0 bases, J lost 2 bases, and 6 bases stayed unmatched.

This rearrangement joins TRBV6-1 to TRBJ2-2, with D possibly matching TRBD1 (6 bases). V was shortened by 5 bases and J by 5 bases, with 12 bases between the two germline ends. CDR1 and CDR2 (germline): MNHNS, SASEGT. The CDR3 spans 14 residues. This CDR3 reads CASSHQGKTGELFF. CDR3 DNA: TGTGCCAGCAGTCATCAGGGGAAGACCGGGGAGCTGTTTTTT.

This chain joins TRBV4-1 and TRBJ2-3, with TRBD2 identical over 9 bases. With V trimmed by 2 bases and J by 3 bases, 12 bases remained unmatched. Germline values: CDR1 MGHRA, CDR2 YSYEKL. This CDR3 spans 18 amino acids. CDR3 amino acids: CASSQRGSSGGPTDTQYF. The CDR3 DNA reads TGCGCCAGCAGCCAAAGGGGCTCCAGCGGGGGGCCTACAGATACGCAGTATTTT.

This rearrangement joins TRBV11-3 to TRBJ1-3; D is perhaps TRBD1 (6 bases). The CDR3 sequence is 13 residues long. V gave up 5 bases and J gave up 4 bases, with 9 bases separating them. The germline V gene encodes CDR1 SGHNT and CDR2 YENEEA. The CDR3 nucleotides are TGTGCCAGCAGCCCCAGGGGAGGAAACACCATATATTTT. This sequence encodes CASSPRGGNTIYF.

The chain has TRBV6-5 and TRBJ1-2, with D maybe TRBD1 (5 bases). The germline CDR1 and CDR2 sequences are MNHEY and SVGAGI. The V end lost 2 bases, the J end lost 0 bases, and 13 bases lay between the germline ends. This CDR3 spans 16 amino acids. The CDR3 coding sequence is TGTGCCAGCAGTTACGTTACAGGACTAGCTAACTATGGCTACACCTTC. It yields the protein CASSYVTGLANYGYTF.

This rearrangement joins TRBV19 to TRBJ1-2, with 8 bases aligning to TRBD1. Trimming took 3 bases from V and 4 from J; bases not matched to a gene: 10. Germline V gene lookup returns CDR1 LNHDA and CDR2 SQIVND (reference sequence). The CDR3 length is 16 residues. In DNA form, the CDR3 reads TGTGCCAGTAGTATCCCGGGACAGGCTTTGGGCTATGGCTACACCTTC. Protein sequence: CASSIPGQALGYGYTF.

This chain connects TRBV7-8 to TRBJ2-7, with D unresolved. Deletions cut 1 base from V and 2 bases from J, with 9 bases between. The CDR3 extends over 14 amino acids. CDR1 and CDR2 (germline): SGHVS, FQNEAQ. The CDR3 sequence is CASSLEARPYEQYF. The CDR3 DNA is TGTGCCAGCAGCTTAGAGGCCAGGCCCTACGAGCAGTACTTC.

This chain connects TRBV9 to TRBJ1-2; D remains ambiguous. Germline CDR1 is SGDLS and CDR2 is YYNGEE. CDR3 length: 12 residues. Trimming cost V 5 bases and J 0 bases, with 5 bases left between them. CDR3 residues: CASRGSNYGYTF. CDR3 bases: TGTGCCAGCAGGGGCTCTAACTATGGCTACACCTTC.

The rearrangement links TRBV27 to TRBJ1-5; perhaps TRBD1 as D (6 bases). The CDR3 has 13 residues. V was pared by 3 bases and J by 5 bases, with 8 bases between. Germline CDR1 and CDR2: MNHEY and SMNVEV (reference sequence). The CDR3 loop reads CASSFRGYQPQHF. The CDR3 DNA sequence: TGTGCCAGCAGTTTCAGGGGATATCAGCCCCAGCATTTT.

The chain employs TRBV6-5 and TRBJ1-1, with a weak D call TRBD1 (5 bases). This CDR3 is 13 amino acids long. Germline loops: CDR1 MNHEY, CDR2 SVGAGI. V lost 2 bases and J lost 4, with 8 bases in between. The CDR3 DNA sequence: TGTGCCAGCAGTTACGGGGGGACCACTGAAGCTTTCTTT. Translating gives CASSYGGTTEAFF.

This clone was counted a single time. The gene calls are TRBV9 and TRBJ1-5, with TRBD1 matching 7 bases. With V trimmed by 3 bases and J by 0 bases, 3 bases remained unmatched. CDR1 and CDR2 (germline): SGDLS, YYNGEE. The CDR3 extends over 15 amino acids. CDR3 protein: CASSEGTDSNQPQHF. The CDR3 DNA reads as TGTGCCAGCAGCGAAGGGACAGATAGCAATCAGCCCCAGCATTTT.

The chain carries TRBV19 and TRBJ1-5, with D uncertain. The CDR3 length is 14 residues. Germline V gene data show CDR1 as LNHDA and CDR2 as SQIVND (reference sequence). The germline V and J ends were trimmed by 8 bases and 0 bases, with 11 bases remaining between them. CDR3 nucleotide sequence: TGTGCCAGTCAGAGGGATCCTAGCAATCAGCCCCAGCATTTT. It codes for CASQRDPSNQPQHF.

The chain recombines TRBV19 with TRBJ1-1, with 11 bases fitting TRBD1. The CDR3 covers 15 residues. The V and J ends lost 4 bases and 3 bases, in that order; junction bases with no gene match: 4. Looked up from germline, CDR1 is LNHDA and CDR2 is SQIVND (reference sequence). CDR3 sequence (DNA): TGTGCCAGTAGTAACCGGGACAGGGGGGACACTGAAGCTTTCTTT. As protein: CASSNRDRGDTEAFF. Complete variable domain (other parts from reference TRBV19 and TRBJ1-1): DGGITQSPKYLFRKEGQNVTLSCEQNLNHDAMYWYRQDPGQGLRLIYYSQIVNDFQKGDIAEGYSVSREKKESFPLTVTSAQKNPTAFYLCASSNRDRGDTEAFFGQGTRLTVV.

The chain recombines TRBV30 with TRBJ2-5; tentative D call: TRBD2 (5 bases). Deletions cut 0 bases from V and 1 base from J, with 18 bases between. This CDR3 is 17 amino acids long. Germline CDR1 is GTSNPN and CDR2 is SVGIG (reference sequence). The CDR3 DNA reads TGTGCCTGGAGTGTAGAGGGCCGTTCCAGGTTCCAAGAGACCCAGTACTTC. Its translation is CAWSVEGRSRFQETQYF.

The chain combines TRBV7-6 with TRBJ1-4; D remains unclear. V lost 4 bases to trimming and J lost 8 bases, with 17 bases between them. The CDR3 covers 15 residues. Germline V lookup: CDR1 SGHVS, CDR2 FNYEAQ. CDR3 DNA sequence: TGTGCCAGCAGCTCCTTCGGGAGTCTTGAGGAAAAACTGTTTTTT. It specifies CASSSFGSLEEKLFF.

The chain joins TRBV19 to TRBJ1-3; 10 bases are shared with TRBD1. J was trimmed by 7 bases and V by 10 bases; bases with no gene match: 7. This CDR3 contains 13 residues. Germline CDR1 and CDR2: LNHDA and SQIVND (reference sequence). In DNA form, the CDR3 reads TGTGCCACCGGGACAGGGGTTTGGAACACCATATATTTT. Amino acid sequence: CATGTGVWNTIYF.

The rearrangement uses TRBV5-1 and TRBJ1-3; 7 bases map to TRBD1. This CDR3 has 16 amino acids. After removal of 2 bases from V and 2 bases from J, the junction contained 7 bases not matched to a gene. Per the germline V gene, CDR1 is SGHRS and CDR2 is YFSETQ. The DNA of the CDR3 is TGCGCCAGCAGCTTCAATCCCAGGGGGACTGGAAACACCATATATTTT. It is translated as CASSFNPRGTGNTIYF. Filled out from reference TRBV5-1 and TRBJ1-3, the complete variable domain reads KAGVTQTPRYLIKTRGQQVTLSCSPISGHRSVSWYQQTPGQGLQFLFEYFSETQRNKGNFPGRFSGRQFSNSRSEMNVSTLELGDSALYLCASSFNPRGTGNTIYFGEGSWLTVV.

The chain is built from TRBV7-8 and TRBJ1-1, with D possibly matching TRBD1 (5 bases). This CDR3 contains 11 residues. Germline V gene lookup returns CDR1 SGHVS and CDR2 FQNEAQ. V was clipped by 5 bases and J by 5 bases, with 6 bases between them. DNA for the CDR3: TGTGCCAGCAGCCCAGGGACTGAAGCTTTCTTT. It yields the protein CASSPGTEAFF.

The chain couples TRBV7-6 to TRBJ2-5; D might be TRBD1 (5 bases). The germline V gene encodes CDR1 SGHVS and CDR2 FNYEAQ. There are 15 residues in the CDR3. The V gene lost 5 bases and the J gene lost 4 bases, with 17 bases spanning the gap. CDR3 loop: CASSGLGALVETQYF. As DNA, the CDR3 is TGTGCCAGCAGCGGTTTAGGGGCCCTAGTAGAGACCCAGTACTTC.

The chain joins TRBV18 to TRBJ1-6; tentatively, D is TRBD1 (6 bases). The V and J ends lost 3 bases and 7 bases respectively, with 10 bases between them. The CDR3 extends over 14 amino acids. Germline assignment: CDR1 KGHSH and CDR2 LQKENI. The CDR3 DNA is TGTGCCAGCTCACCCGACAGGATGAATTCACCCCTCCACTTT. Amino acids: CASSPDRMNSPLHF.

This clone was observed a single time. For the CDR3, the DNA is TGTGCCAGCAGCTCCGGGACTCGGCAGTTCTTC. It translates to CASSSGTRQFF. The chain joins TRBV5-4 to TRBJ2-1, with a weak D call TRBD2 (6 bases). The CDR3 length is 11 residues. The V end was cut by 3 bases, the J end by 12 bases, with 10 bases between. CDR1 SGHNT and CDR2 YYREEE come from the germline V gene (reference sequence). Drawing the rest from reference TRBV5-4 and TRBJ2-1, the complete variable domain is ETGVTQSPTHLIKTRGQQVTLRCSSQSGHNTVSWYQQALGQGPQFIFQYYREEENGRGNFPPRFSGLQFPNYSSELNVNALELDDSALYLCASSSGTRQFFGPGTRLTVL.